This entry concerns a single T cell receptor (beta chain). Antigen specificity is unknown. The length of the CDR3 is 16 residues. Per the germline V gene, CDR1 is LNHNV and CDR2 is YYDKDF (reference sequence). The germline V and J ends were trimmed by 0 bases and 4 bases, with 15 bases remaining between them. These data originate in a study of T cell repertoires in cytomegalovirus infection. About the research overall: Selected CMV epitopes included recently identified HLA-C-restricted ones as well as well-studied HLA-B-restricted ones. In public TCR beta signatures, there were indications of both CMV infection and matching HLA type. General study results and limits: Predominance within the ex vivo response was attributable to HLA-C-restricted CMV-specific TCR beta clonotypes.

TCRdb redid the calling of the reads with MiXCR, one entry per CDR3 protein. The sample holds 160,000 or so distinct CDR3 sequences, 20% to 25% seen once. Sample: CD8+ T cells from cultured PBMCs, taken from culture after CMV antigen stimulation. The chain combines TRBV15 with TRBJ1-1; a weak D match, TRBD1 (5 bases). This TCR was sampled from a human donor in good health (CMV status not recorded). Some clones in this sample may be carry-over from other donors' samples. The CDR3 loop reads CATSRELWGGGTEAFF. CDR3 in DNA: TGTGCCACCAGCAGAGAGTTGTGGGGCGGAGGCACTGAAGCTTTCTTT.